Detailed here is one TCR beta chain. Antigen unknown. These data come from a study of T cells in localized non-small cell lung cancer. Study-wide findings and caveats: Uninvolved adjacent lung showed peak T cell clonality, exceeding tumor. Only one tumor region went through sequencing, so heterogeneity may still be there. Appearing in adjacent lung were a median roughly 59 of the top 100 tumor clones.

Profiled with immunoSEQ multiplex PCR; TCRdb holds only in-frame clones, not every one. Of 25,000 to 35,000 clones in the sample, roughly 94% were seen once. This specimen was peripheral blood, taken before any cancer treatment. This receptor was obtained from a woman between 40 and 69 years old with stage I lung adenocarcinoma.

DNA for the CDR3: TGTGCCAGCAGCGTAGGGGGCCCCGGGGGCTACACCTTC. This translates into CASSVGGPGGYTF. The V and J genes are TRBV9 and TRBJ1-2, with TRBD1 as a possible D gene (5 bases). The CDR3 runs 13 residues. V dropped 0 bases and J dropped 8 bases, with 11 bases sitting between them. The germline CDR1 and CDR2 sequences are SGDLS and YYNGEE.